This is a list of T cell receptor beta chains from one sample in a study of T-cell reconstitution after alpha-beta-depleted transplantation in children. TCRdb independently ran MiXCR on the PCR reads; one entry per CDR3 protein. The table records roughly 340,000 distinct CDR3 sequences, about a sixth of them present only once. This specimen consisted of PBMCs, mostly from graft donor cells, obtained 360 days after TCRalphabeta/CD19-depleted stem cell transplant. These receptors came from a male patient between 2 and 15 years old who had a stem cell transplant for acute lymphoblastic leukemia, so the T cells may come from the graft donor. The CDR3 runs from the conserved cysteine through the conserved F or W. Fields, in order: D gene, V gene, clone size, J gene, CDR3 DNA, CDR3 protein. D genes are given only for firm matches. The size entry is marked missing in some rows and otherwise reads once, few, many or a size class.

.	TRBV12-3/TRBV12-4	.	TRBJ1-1	TGTGCCAGCAGTCCTATGGAAAGGGTGAACACTGAAGCTTTCTTT	CASSPMERVNTEAFF
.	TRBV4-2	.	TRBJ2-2	TGTGCCAGCAGCCAAGAAGGTTATACGAACACCGGGGAGCTGTTTTTT	CASSQEGYTNTGELFF
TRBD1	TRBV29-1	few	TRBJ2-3	TGCAGCGTCGACAGGGGTTTGGGGGTGGCAGATACGCAGTATTTT	CSVDRGLGVADTQYF
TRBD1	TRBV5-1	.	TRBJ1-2	TGCGCCAGCAGCACAAGACGGGACAGGGACTTTGGCTACACCTTC	CASSTRRDRDFGYTF
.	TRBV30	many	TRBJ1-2	TGTGCCTGGATGCAGGGACGCTATGGCTACACCTTC	CAWMQGRYGYTF
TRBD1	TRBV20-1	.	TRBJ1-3	TGCAGTGCCGCGTCGGACAGGGGCATCTCTGGAAACACCATATATTTT	CSAASDRGISGNTIYF
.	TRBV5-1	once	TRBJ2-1	TGCGCCAGCAGCTCCCTAGCCCCCTACAATGAGCAGTTCTTC	CASSSLAPYNEQFF
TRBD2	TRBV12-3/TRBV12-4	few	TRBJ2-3	TGTGCCAGCAGGCGCGGGAGCGCGAATACGCAGTATTTT	CASRRGSANTQYF
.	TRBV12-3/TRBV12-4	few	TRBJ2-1	TGTGCCAGCAGTTTCTTAGGGGGGACCTACAATGAGCAGTTCTTC	CASSFLGGTYNEQFF
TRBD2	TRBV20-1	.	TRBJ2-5	TGCAGTGCTAGAAGACTAGCGGAAGAGACCCAGTACTTC	CSARRLAEETQYF
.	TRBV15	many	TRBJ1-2	TGTGCCACCAGCAGAGATATGACACCCTATGGCTACACCTTC	CATSRDMTPYGYTF
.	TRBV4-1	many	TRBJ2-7	TGCGCCAGCAGCCAGGTCCGTGGAGAGCAGTACTTC	CASSQVRGEQYF
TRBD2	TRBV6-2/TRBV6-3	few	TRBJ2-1	TGTGCCAGCAGTGACGGGACTAGGTTTCCCAATGAGCAGTTCTTC	CASSDGTRFPNEQFF
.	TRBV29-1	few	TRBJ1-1	TGCAGCGTTGTCTCGGGCGCAGGCACTGAAGCTTTCTTT	CSVVSGAGTEAFF
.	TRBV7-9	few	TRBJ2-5	TGTGCCAGCAGCCCGGGACGTGAAGAGACCCAGTACTTC	CASSPGREETQYF
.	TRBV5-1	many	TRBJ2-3	TGCGCCAGCAGCAGGGACGCAGGCACAGATACGCAGTATTTT	CASSRDAGTDTQYF
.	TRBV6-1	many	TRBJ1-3	TGTGCCAGCATCCTCGGACACTCTGGAAACACCATATATTTT	CASILGHSGNTIYF
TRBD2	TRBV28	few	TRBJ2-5	TGTGCCAGCAGTTCTCAAAATCCAAATAGCGGGAGGGGAGAGACCCAGTACTTC	CASSSQNPNSGRGETQYF
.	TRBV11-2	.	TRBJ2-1	TGTGCCAGCAGCTTGAGTGGAGCCTACAATGAGCAGTTCTTC	CASSLSGAYNEQFF
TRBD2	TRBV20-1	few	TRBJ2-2	TGCAGTGCTAGAAGGGACTATTACACCGAGGAGCTGTTTTTT	CSARRDYYTEELFF
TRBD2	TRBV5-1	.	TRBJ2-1	TGCGCCAGCAGCTCTAGCGGGAGTAACAATGAGCAGTTCTTC	CASSSSGSNNEQFF
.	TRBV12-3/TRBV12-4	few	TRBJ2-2	TGTGCCAGCAGTTTTATCTCCGGGGAGCTGTTTTTT	CASSFISGELFF
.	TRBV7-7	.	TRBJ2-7	TGTGCTAGCAGCTTACCCCACAGGAACTACGAGCAGTACTTC	CASSLPHRNYEQYF
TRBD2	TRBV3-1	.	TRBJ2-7	TGTGCCAGCAGCCAAGATTTCCCAACTAGCGCCTCCTACGAGCAGTACTTC	CASSQDFPTSASYEQYF
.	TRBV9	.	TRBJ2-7	TGTGCCAGCAGCGTCGCACTAGCATCCTACGAGCAGTACTTC	CASSVALASYEQYF
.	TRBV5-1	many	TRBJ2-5	TGCGCCAGCAGCTTGGGGCGGGGTCAAGAGACCCAGTACTTC	CASSLGRGQETQYF
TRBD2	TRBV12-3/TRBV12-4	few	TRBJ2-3	TGTGCCAGCAGTTTATTTGGGACTAGCGGGAGAGGTCGGGCAGATACGCAGTATTTT	CASSLFGTSGRGRADTQYF
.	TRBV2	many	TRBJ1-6	TGTGCCAGCAGTAGGGACATGAGGGTAGATTCACCCCTCCACTTT	CASSRDMRVDSPLHF
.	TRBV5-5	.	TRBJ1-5	TGTGCCAGCAGCCCTCGAGGGCTTAGTGGTCAGCCCCAGCATTTT	CASSPRGLSGQPQHF
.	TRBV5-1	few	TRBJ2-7	TGCGCCAGCAGCTTTATGGGCCGCGGTCCCTACGAGCAGTACTTC	CASSFMGRGPYEQYF
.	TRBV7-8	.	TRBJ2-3	TGTGCCAGCAGCTTAGCGCGCCTAGGCACAGATACGCAGTATTTT	CASSLARLGTDTQYF
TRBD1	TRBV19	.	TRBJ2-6	TGTGCCAGTAGTACCTACTCAGGGGGCTCTGGGGCCAACGTCCTGACTTTC	CASSTYSGGSGANVLTF
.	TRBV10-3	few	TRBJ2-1	TGTGCCATCAGTGAATGGGCTAGCAGGGATGAGCAGTTCTTC	CAISEWASRDEQFF
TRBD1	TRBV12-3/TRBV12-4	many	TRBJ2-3	TGTGCCAGCAGTCAGACAGGGCGTGGAGATACGCAGTATTTT	CASSQTGRGDTQYF
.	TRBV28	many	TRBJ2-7	TGTGCCAGCAGTTTGGGCGGGATAGGCTCCTACGAGCAGTACTTC	CASSLGGIGSYEQYF
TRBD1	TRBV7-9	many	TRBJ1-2	TGTGCCAGCAGCTCGGACAGGGGTACCATTGGCTATGGCTACACCTTC	CASSSDRGTIGYGYTF
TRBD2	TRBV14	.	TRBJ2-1	TGTGCCAGCACCCGGTGGGCGGGAGAAGGCAATGAGCAGTTCTTC	CASTRWAGEGNEQFF
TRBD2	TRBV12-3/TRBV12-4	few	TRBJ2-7	TGTGCCAGCAGTTTAGTGGCGCTTCTGCGGGGGGCCTCCTACGAGCAGTACTTC	CASSLVALLRGASYEQYF
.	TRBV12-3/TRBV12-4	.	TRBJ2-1	TGTGCCAGCAGTTCCCCCGGACAGCCTTACAATGAGCAGTTCTTC	CASSSPGQPYNEQFF
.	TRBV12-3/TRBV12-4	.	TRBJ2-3	TGTGCCAGCAGTTCGAGGGGTTATACGCAGTATTTT	CASSSRGYTQYF
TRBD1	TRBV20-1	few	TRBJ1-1	TGCAGTGCTCCCGACAGGGCTTTGAACACTGAAGCTTTCTTT	CSAPDRALNTEAFF
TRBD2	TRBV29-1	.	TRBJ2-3	TGCAGCGTTATTCGACTAGCTAGCACAGATACGCAGTATTTT	CSVIRLASTDTQYF
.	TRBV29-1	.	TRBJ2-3	TGCAGCGTTGGTGACAGGAACACAGATACGCAGTATTTT	CSVGDRNTDTQYF
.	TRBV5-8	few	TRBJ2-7	TGTGCCAGCAGCCCAACGTATTCACGGGGATCCTACGAGCAGTACTTC	CASSPTYSRGSYEQYF
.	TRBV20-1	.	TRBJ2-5	TGCAGTGCTAGAGGCCCGGACAGAAAAGAGACCCAGTACTTC	CSARGPDRKETQYF
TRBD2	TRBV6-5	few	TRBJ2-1	TGTGCCAGCAGTTACTCGATGCGGACTAGCAAGAATGAGCAGTTCTTC	CASSYSMRTSKNEQFF
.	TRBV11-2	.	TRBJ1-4	TGTGCCAGCAGCTTAGGAAAACGATGGCCATATTTACCGAATGAAAAACTGTTTTTT	CASSLGKRWPYLPNEKLFF
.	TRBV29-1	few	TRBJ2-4	TGCAGCGCGACGCATGAACTAGCCAAAAACATTCAGTACTTC	CSATHELAKNIQYF
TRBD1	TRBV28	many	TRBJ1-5	TGTGCCAGCAGTTTCGGACAGGGGGTAGGCCAGCCCCAGCATTTT	CASSFGQGVGQPQHF
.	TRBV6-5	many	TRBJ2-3	TGTGCCAGCAGTTACTCGACAGTTAGCACAGATACGCAGTATTTT	CASSYSTVSTDTQYF
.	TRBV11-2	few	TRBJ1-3	TGTGCCAGCAGCTTCCGTGGGGACACCATATATTTT	CASSFRGDTIYF
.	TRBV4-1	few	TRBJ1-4	TGCGCCAGCAGCCAAGATCAAGCTCGCGGACAGACCGATGGTCTGTTTTTT	CASSQDQARGQTDGLFF
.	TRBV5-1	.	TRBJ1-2	TGCGCCAGCAGCTCCCTAATTGGGGTCTATGGCTACACCTTC	CASSSLIGVYGYTF
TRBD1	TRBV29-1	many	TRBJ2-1	TGCAGCGTTGATGCGGGACAGGGATACAATGAGCAGTTCTTC	CSVDAGQGYNEQFF